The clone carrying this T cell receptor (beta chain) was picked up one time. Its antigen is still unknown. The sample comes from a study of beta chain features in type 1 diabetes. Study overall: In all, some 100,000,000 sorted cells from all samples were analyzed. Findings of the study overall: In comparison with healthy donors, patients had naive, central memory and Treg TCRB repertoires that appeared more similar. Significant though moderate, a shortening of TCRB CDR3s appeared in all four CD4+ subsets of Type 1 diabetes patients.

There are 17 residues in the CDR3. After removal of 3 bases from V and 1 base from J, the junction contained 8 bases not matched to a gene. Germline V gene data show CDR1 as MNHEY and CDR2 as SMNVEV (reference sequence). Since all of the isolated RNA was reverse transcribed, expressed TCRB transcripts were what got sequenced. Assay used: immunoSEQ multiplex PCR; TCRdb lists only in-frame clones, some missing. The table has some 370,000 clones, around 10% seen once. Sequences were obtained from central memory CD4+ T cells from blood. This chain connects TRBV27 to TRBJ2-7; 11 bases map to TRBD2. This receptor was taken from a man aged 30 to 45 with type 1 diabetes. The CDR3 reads CASSFGGGTSGSYEQYF. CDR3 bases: TGTGCCAGCAGTTTTGGGGGGGGGACTAGCGGATCCTACGAGCAGTACTTC.